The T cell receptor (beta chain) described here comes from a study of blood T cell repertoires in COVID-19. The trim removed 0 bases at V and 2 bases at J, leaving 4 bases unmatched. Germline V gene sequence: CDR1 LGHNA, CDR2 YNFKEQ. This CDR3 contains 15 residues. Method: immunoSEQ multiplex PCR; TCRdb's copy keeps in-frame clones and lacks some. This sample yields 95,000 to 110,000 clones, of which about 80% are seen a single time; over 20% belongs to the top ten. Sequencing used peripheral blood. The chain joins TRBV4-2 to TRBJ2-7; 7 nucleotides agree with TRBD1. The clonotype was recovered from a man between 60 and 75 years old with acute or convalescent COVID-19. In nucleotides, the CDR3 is TGTGCCAGCAGCCAAGATCCGGGACAGCCCTACGAGCAGTACTTC. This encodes CASSQDPGQPYEQYF.